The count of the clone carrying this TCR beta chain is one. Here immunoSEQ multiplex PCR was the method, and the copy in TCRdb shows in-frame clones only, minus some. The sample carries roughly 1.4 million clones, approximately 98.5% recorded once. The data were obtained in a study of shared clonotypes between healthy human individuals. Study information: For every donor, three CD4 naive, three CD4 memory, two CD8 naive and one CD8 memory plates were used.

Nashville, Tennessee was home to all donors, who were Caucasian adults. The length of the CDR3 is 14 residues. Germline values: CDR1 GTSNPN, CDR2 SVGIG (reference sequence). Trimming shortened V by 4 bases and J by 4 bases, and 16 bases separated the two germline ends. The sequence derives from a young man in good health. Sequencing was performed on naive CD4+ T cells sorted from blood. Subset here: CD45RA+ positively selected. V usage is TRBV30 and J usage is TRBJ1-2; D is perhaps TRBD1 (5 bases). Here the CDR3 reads CAWNARGVSYGYTF. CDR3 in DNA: TGTGCCTGGAATGCTCGGGGGGTATCCTATGGCTACACCTTC.